The sequence of this TCR beta chain was determined in a study of T cells after yellow fever vaccination. Comment on this clonotype: The antigen remains undetermined.

Between the trimmed V and J ends, which lost 3 bases and 2 bases, there was a span of 11 bases. The CDR3 is 14 amino acids. Germline lookup yields CDR1 MNHNS and CDR2 SASEGT. General study points: Primary-vaccination clones mostly resurfaced post-booster (about 95% CD4, approximately 87% CD8).

The study made its TCR cDNA through 5'RACE template switching. That step introduced a universal primer site along with UMIs. Using its own MiXCR run on the 5' RACE reads, TCRdb lists one record per CDR3 protein. The data hold hundreds of thousands of distinct CDR3 sequences, with under 9% observed a single time. The chain recombines TRBV6-1 with TRBJ2-7, with unresolved D. This sequence was found in a man between 18 and 35 years old who received the YFV17D yellow fever vaccine. Sample: CD4+ T cells sorted from PBMCs, taken 5 days after the yellow fever booster vaccination. CDR3 region: CASSDSALPYEQYV. DNA for the CDR3: TGTGCCAGCAGTGATTCGGCCCTACCCTACGAGCAGTACGTC.